Detailed here is one T cell receptor (beta chain). The entry originates in a study of cytomegalovirus exposure and HLA in healthy donors. The donors belonged to the approximately 120-subject validation cohort, separate from the roughly 700-subject first cohort. Trimming took 1 base from V and 6 from J; bases not matched to a gene: 2. The CDR3 is made up of 15 amino acids. The germline V gene has CDR1 SGHAT and CDR2 FQNNGV. The method was immunoSEQ multiplex PCR; TCRdb's version includes in-frame clones alone and lacks a portion of them. The sample yields roughly 330,000 clones, 75% to 90% seen once. The source is a woman aged 25 to 39 in good health and CMV-seropositive. The sample was PBMCs. The chain employs TRBV11-2 and TRBJ2-1, with 11 positions matching TRBD2. CDR3 DNA sequence: TGTGCCAGCAGCTTAGGCCTAGCGGGGGGCAATGAGCAGTTCTTC. Translated: CASSLGLAGGNEQFF.